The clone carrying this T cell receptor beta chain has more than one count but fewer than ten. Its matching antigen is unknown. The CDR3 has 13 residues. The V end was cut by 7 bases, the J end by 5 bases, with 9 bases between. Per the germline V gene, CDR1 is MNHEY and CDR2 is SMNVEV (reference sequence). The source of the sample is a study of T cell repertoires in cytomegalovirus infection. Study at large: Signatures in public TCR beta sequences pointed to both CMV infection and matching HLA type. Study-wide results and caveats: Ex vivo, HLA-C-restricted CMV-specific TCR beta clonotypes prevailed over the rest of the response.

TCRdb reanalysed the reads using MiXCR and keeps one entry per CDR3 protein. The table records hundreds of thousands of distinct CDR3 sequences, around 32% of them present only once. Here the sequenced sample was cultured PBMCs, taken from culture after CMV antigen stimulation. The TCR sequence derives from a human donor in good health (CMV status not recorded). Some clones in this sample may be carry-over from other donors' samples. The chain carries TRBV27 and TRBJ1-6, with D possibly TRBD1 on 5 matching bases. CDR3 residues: CASTGQHNSPLHF. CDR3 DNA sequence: TGTGCCAGCACGGGGCAGCATAATTCACCCCTCCACTTT.